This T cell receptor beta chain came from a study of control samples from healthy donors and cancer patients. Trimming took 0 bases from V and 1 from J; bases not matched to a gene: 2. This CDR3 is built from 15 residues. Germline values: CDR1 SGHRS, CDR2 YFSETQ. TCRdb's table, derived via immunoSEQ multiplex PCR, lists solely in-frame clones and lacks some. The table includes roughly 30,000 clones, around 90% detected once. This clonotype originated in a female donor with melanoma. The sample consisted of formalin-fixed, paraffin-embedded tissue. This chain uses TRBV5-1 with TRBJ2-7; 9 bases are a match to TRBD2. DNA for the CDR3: TGCGCCAGCAGCTTGGTTGCGGGAGGGTCCTACGAGCAGTACTTC. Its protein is CASSLVAGGSYEQYF.